These T cell receptor beta chains were read from a single sample in a study of neoadjuvant anti-PD-1 for oral cavity cancer. The protocol was immunoSEQ multiplex PCR, while the TCRdb copy is restricted to in-frame clones and leaves out a portion. This table holds around 12,000 clones, around three fifths found once. The starting material was tumor tissue, obtained before nivolumab (anti-PD-1) treatment. These receptors came from a person aged 35-79 years with oral cavity squamous cell carcinoma. CDR3s include the opening cysteine and the closing phenylalanine or tryptophan. The D gene is left open where the match is weak. Clone size, where shown, is once, few, many, or a class for clones that have expanded.

cdr3_length,j_call,clone_size,v_call,d_call,cdr3_aa,cdr3_nt
13,TRBJ2-5,.,TRBV6-1,.,CASSWTFQETQYF,TGTGCCAGCAGTTGGACATTCCAAGAGACCCAGTACTTC
13,TRBJ1-1,few,TRBV5-6,.,CASSRSAGTEAFF,TGTGCCAGCAGCCGGAGCGCCGGGACTGAAGCTTTCTTT
15,TRBJ2-1,.,TRBV6-5,.,CASNHHTNSYNEQFF,TGTGCCAGCAACCACCACACAAATTCCTACAATGAGCAGTTCTTC
14,TRBJ2-7,.,TRBV6-1,TRBD2,CASRTGTSGREQYF,TGTGCCAGCAGAACCGGGACTAGCGGGAGAGAGCAGTACTTC
13,TRBJ2-1,.,TRBV7-6,.,CASSRDWGNEQFF,TGTGCCAGCAGCCGGGACTGGGGGAATGAGCAGTTCTTC
14,TRBJ1-1,once,TRBV18,TRBD1,CASSPEQGATEAFF,TGTGCCAGCTCACCCGAACAGGGGGCCACTGAAGCTTTCTTT
14,TRBJ2-2,.,TRBV2,.,CASRPGQNTGELFF,TGTGCCAGCAGACCGGGACAGAACACCGGGGAGCTGTTTTTT
14,TRBJ1-2,.,TRBV27,.,CASSIAGRSGGYTF,TGTGCCAGCAGCATTGCCGGAAGATCGGGGGGCTACACCTTC
16,TRBJ2-1,.,TRBV28,TRBD2,CASSLLAGGAINEQFF,TGTGCCAGCAGCTTACTAGCGGGAGGGGCTATAAATGAGCAGTTCTTC
16,TRBJ2-1,once,TRBV7-9,TRBD1,CASSAGQGPKYNEQFF,TGTGCCAGCAGCGCCGGACAGGGCCCTAAATACAATGAGCAGTTCTTC
16,TRBJ2-1,.,TRBV10-3,TRBD2,CAISEGASGRGNEQFF,TGTGCCATCAGTGAGGGGGCTAGCGGGAGAGGCAATGAGCAGTTCTTC
14,TRBJ1-5,.,TRBV6-1,TRBD1,CAIHLEGAGSPQHF,TGTGCCATCCACTTAGAGGGGGCTGGGTCGCCCCAGCATTTT
12,TRBJ1-2,.,TRBV6-5,.,CASREGGGGYTF,TGTGCCAGCAGGGAGGGAGGGGGAGGCTACACCTTC
15,TRBJ2-6,.,TRBV7-9,.,CASSSTLLGANVLTF,TGTGCCAGCAGCTCAACTCTCCTCGGGGCCAACGTCCTGACTTTC
15,TRBJ1-4,.,TRBV19,TRBD1,CASSLGTATNEKLFF,TGTGCCAGTAGTCTCGGGACAGCAACTAATGAAAAACTGTTTTTT
17,TRBJ2-5,few,TRBV19,TRBD2,CASNPRAGTTLQETQYF,TGTGCCAGTAATCCTAGGGCGGGGACTACCCTTCAAGAGACCCAGTACTTC
14,TRBJ1-1,.,TRBV7-2,.,CASSRGRGFAEAFF,TGTGCCAGCAGCCGGGGCAGGGGTTTCGCTGAAGCTTTCTTT
17,TRBJ2-1,.,TRBV4-1,TRBD2,CASSQDRGSGRGGEQFF,TGCGCCAGCAGCCAAGATCGTGGTAGCGGGAGAGGGGGTGAGCAGTTCTTC
16,TRBJ2-1,.,TRBV19,.,CASSINPGTKYNEQFF,TGTGCCAGTAGTATAAACCCCGGGACAAAGTACAATGAGCAGTTCTTC
15,TRBJ2-7,few,TRBV7-3,.,CASSLNSGPSYEQYF,TGTGCCAGCAGCTTAAACTCCGGTCCCTCTTACGAGCAGTACTTC
14,TRBJ1-3,.,TRBV11-2,TRBD1,CASSMTGAGNTIYF,TGTGCCAGCAGCATGACAGGGGCTGGAAACACCATATATTTT
13,TRBJ2-3,few,TRBV27,.,CASGRPSTDTQYF,TGTGCCAGCGGGCGGCCGAGCACAGATACGCAGTATTTT
12,TRBJ2-7,few,TRBV29-1,TRBD1,CSAGTGNYEQYF,TGCAGCGCCGGGACAGGAAATTACGAGCAGTACTTC
15,TRBJ2-1,.,TRBV6-5,TRBD1,CASSLTGGVLNEQFF,TGTGCCAGCAGTTTAACAGGGGGCGTCCTCAATGAGCAGTTCTTC
17,TRBJ2-7,.,TRBV28,.,CASSLSGRGQFPSEQYF,TGTGCCAGCAGTTTATCCGGGAGGGGACAGTTCCCGTCCGAGCAGTACTTC
14,TRBJ2-3,.,TRBV5-5,.,CASSLVRNTDTQYF,TGTGCCAGCAGCTTAGTAAGGAACACAGATACGCAGTATTTT
14,TRBJ2-7,medium-sized,TRBV7-9,TRBD1,CASSPRTGKDEQYF,TGTGCCAGCAGCCCCCGGACAGGGAAGGACGAGCAGTACTTC
14,TRBJ2-5,few,TRBV18,.,CASSPPTGWETQYF,TGTGCCAGCTCACCACCTACAGGGTGGGAGACCCAGTACTTC
16,TRBJ2-2,.,TRBV9,TRBD1,CASSVVDRAIGGELFF,TGTGCCAGCAGCGTAGTGGACAGGGCTATCGGCGGGGAGCTGTTTTTT
14,TRBJ2-7,medium-sized,TRBV7-9,TRBD2,CASSFRDYSYEQYF,TGTGCCAGCAGCTTCCGGGACTATTCCTACGAGCAGTACTTC
12,TRBJ2-3,few,TRBV30,TRBD2,CAWTSGTDTQYF,TGTGCCTGGACTAGCGGGACAGATACGCAGTATTTT
15,TRBJ1-3,few,TRBV5-4,TRBD1,CASSPQGASGNTIYF,TGTGCCAGCAGCCCTCAGGGGGCCTCTGGAAACACCATATATTTT
15,TRBJ2-7,.,TRBV25-1,TRBD2,CASSARTSGFYEQYF,TGTGCCAGCAGTGCCCGGACTAGCGGGTTCTACGAGCAGTACTTC
13,TRBJ2-7,few,TRBV27,.,CASGAGGSYEQYF,TGTGCCAGCGGGGCCGGTGGGTCCTACGAGCAGTACTTC
13,TRBJ2-2,.,TRBV5-1,.,CASSSWGTGELFF,TGCGCCAGCAGCTCGTGGGGCACCGGGGAGCTGTTTTTT
12,TRBJ2-5,medium-sized,TRBV7-9,TRBD1,CALGQPQETQYF,TGTGCCTTGGGACAGCCCCAAGAGACCCAGTACTTC
15,TRBJ2-1,.,TRBV11-1,TRBD2,CASSPSGTYYNEQFF,TGTGCCAGCAGCCCGAGCGGGACTTACTACAATGAGCAGTTCTTC
12,TRBJ2-7,few,TRBV7-9,.,CASSFSEGEQYF,TGTGCCAGCAGCTTCAGCGAGGGCGAGCAGTACTTC